The 10 T cell receptor beta chains presented below share a single source sample, sequenced in a study of Graves' ophthalmopathy and Graves' hyperthyroidism. Scientists amplified the TCR beta CDR3 regions from RNA transcripts. A first-round RT-PCR used HTBI primers, followed by a second-round multiplex PCR. TCRdb re-analysed the multiplex PCR reads in MiXCR, keeping a single row per CDR3 protein. The sample lists over a million distinct CDR3 sequences, approximately 35% occurring once. Sequenced material: peripheral blood or thyroid tissue (not recorded which). The source is an adult man with Graves' hyperthyroidism.

This clonotype was seen many times. CDR3 sequence reads: CASSVNPARRNTEAFF. CDR3 bases: TGTGCCAGCAGCGTAAACCCCGCCCGTAGGAACACTGAAGCTTTCTTT. This chain uses TRBV9 with TRBJ1-1; D is ambiguous. V was clipped by 1 base and J by 1 base, with 14 bases between them. CDR1 and CDR2 from the germline V gene are SGDLS and YYNGEE. The CDR3 is made up of 16 amino acids.

Regarding this clonotype: Germline is not matched at one junction end, which may reflect a read error. This rearrangement joins TRBV7-9 to TRBJ1-2, with 9 positions matching TRBD1. The length of the CDR3 is 14 residues. Germline CDR1 SEHNR, CDR2 FQNEAQ (reference sequence). CDR3 amino acids: CASSLEGQGEGYTF. The CDR3 nucleotides are TGCGCCAGCAGCTTGGAGGGACAGGGTGAGGGCTACACCTTC.

A note on this clonotype: Because it lacks the conserved phenylalanine or tryptophan at the end, this CDR3 is likely a read error. This chain links TRBV25-1 with TRBJ1-2; D perhaps matches TRBD1 (6 bases). Germline V gene sequence: CDR1 MGHDK, CDR2 SYGVNS. The CDR3 spans 13 residues. Deletions cut 4 bases from V and 6 bases from J, with 12 bases between. CDR3 region: CASSGGLFNGYTL. The DNA for the CDR3 is TGTGCCAGCAGTGGGGGGCTCTTTAATGGCTACACCCTC.

Only a few counts were recorded for this clonotype. The gene calls are TRBV3-1 and TRBJ1-2, with TRBD1 as a possible D gene (6 bases). CDR1 LGHDT and CDR2 YNNKEL come from the germline V gene (reference sequence). V lost 5 bases, J lost 6 bases, and 16 bases lay in between. The CDR3 length is 14 residues. For the CDR3, the DNA is TGTGCCAGCAGCTCTCCAGGGGAGTGGAATGGCTACACCTTC. Amino acid sequence: CASSSPGEWNGYTF.

In this sample, this clonotype turned up many times. V usage is TRBV7-9 and J usage is TRBJ1-1, with D tentatively TRBD1 (6 bases). V shed 4 bases and J shed 5 bases, with 8 bases lying between them. The CDR3 has 12 residues. The germline gives CDR1 SEHNR, CDR2 FQNEAQ (reference sequence). The CDR3 coding sequence is TGTGCCAGCAGCTACAGGGATACTGAAGCTTTCTTT. This translates into CASSYRDTEAFF.

This chain joins TRBV7-8 and TRBJ1-2, with 7 bases aligning to TRBD1. This CDR3 has 14 residues. Germline V CDR1 and CDR2: SGHVS, FQNEAQ. V was clipped by 5 bases and J by 4 bases; unmatched bases: 7. Here the CDR3 reads CASSPGQTGYGYTF. The DNA of the CDR3 is TGTGCCAGCAGCCCGGGACAGACCGGCTATGGCTACACCTTC.

The chain couples TRBV10-3 to TRBJ2-5; 10 nucleotides align to TRBD2. V shed 10 bases and J 3 bases; nucleotides not matched to a gene: 17. This CDR3 region has 17 residues. Germline assignment: CDR1 ENHRY and CDR2 SYGVKD. CDR3 region: CASSSYEPGLAKETQYF. For the CDR3, the DNA is TGTGCCAGCTCATCATATGAGCCGGGACTAGCGAAAGAGACCCAGTACTTC.

The chain links TRBV7-2 to TRBJ1-2, with a weak D call TRBD1 (6 bases). Deletions cut 0 bases from V and 5 bases from J, with 10 bases between. The germline gives CDR1 SGHTA, CDR2 FQGNSA. The CDR3 is 14 residues long. DNA of the CDR3: TGTGCCAGCAGCTTAGCGGCAGGGGTATATGGCTACACCTTC. Translation gives CASSLAAGVYGYTF.

On this clonotype: One end of the junction fails to match germline, which may point to a read error. V usage is TRBV6-5 and J usage is TRBJ2-5; TRBD2 is a possible D gene (7 bases). Per germline, CDR1 MNHEY and CDR2 SVGAGI. This CDR3 is built from 13 residues. For the CDR3, the DNA is TGTGCCAGCAGAGGGGGGGGGAAAGAGGCCCAGTACTTC. Its translation is CASRGGGKEAQYF.

This clonotype came up many times. V gene TRBV5-1 combines with J gene TRBJ2-6, with D perhaps matching TRBD2 (6 bases). The germline CDR1 and CDR2 sequences are SGHRS and YFSETQ. This CDR3 has 16 amino acids. V lost 4 bases and J lost 4, with 15 bases in between. The CDR3 spells CASSRGGFQGANVLTF. As DNA, the CDR3 is TGCGCCAGCAGCCGCGGAGGGTTCCAAGGGGCCAACGTCCTGACTTTC.